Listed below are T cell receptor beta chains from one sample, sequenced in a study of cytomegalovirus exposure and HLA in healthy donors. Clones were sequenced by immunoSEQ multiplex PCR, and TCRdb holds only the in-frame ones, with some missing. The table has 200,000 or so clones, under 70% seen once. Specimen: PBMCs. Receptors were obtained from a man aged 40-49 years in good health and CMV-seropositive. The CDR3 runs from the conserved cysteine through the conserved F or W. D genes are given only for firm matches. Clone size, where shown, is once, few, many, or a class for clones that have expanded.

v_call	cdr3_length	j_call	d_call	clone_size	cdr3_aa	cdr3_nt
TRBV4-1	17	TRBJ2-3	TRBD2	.	CASSQEGTSGGSDTQYF	TGCGCCAGCAGCCAAGAAGGCACTAGCGGGGGGTCAGATACGCAGTATTTT
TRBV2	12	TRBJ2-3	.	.	CASSPRPGTQYF	TGTGCCAGCAGTCCTCGGCCGGGTACGCAGTATTTT
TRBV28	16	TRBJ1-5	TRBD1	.	CASSPIRGLGNQPQHF	TGTGCCAGCAGTCCAATCAGGGGGCTTGGCAATCAGCCCCAGCATTTT
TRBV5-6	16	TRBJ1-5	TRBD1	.	CASSLGAGGGNQPQHF	TGTGCCAGCAGCTTGGGGGCAGGGGGCGGGAATCAGCCCCAGCATTTT
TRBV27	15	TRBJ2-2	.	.	CASSWDSLNTGELFF	TGTGCCAGCAGTTGGGACTCATTAAACACCGGGGAGCTGTTTTTT
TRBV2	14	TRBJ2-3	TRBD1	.	CASHRGGGTDTQYF	TGTGCCAGCCACAGGGGCGGTGGCACAGATACGCAGTATTTT
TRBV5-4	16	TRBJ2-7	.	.	CASSSPSFAGTYEQYF	TGTGCCAGCAGCTCTCCCTCATTCGCAGGGACCTACGAGCAGTACTTC
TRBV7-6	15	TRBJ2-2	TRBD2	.	CASSPSGGNTGELFF	TGTGCCAGCAGCCCCAGCGGGGGAAACACCGGGGAGCTGTTTTTT
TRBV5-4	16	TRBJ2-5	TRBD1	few	CASSSGTGPPAETQYF	TGTGCCAGCAGCTCGGGGACAGGGCCCCCTGCGGAGACCCAGTACTTC
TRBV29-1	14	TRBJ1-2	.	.	CSVENPGGRRGYTF	TGCAGCGTTGAAAATCCGGGGGGCCGGAGGGGCTACACCTTC
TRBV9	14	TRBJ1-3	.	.	CASSVQGPGNTIYF	TGTGCCAGCAGCGTGCAGGGGCCTGGAAACACCATATATTTT
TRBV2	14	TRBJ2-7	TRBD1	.	CASHTGGPLREQYF	TGTGCCAGCCACACAGGGGGACCTTTACGGGAGCAGTACTTC
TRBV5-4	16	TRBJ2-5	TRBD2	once	CASSNAGGPYQETQYF	TGTGCCAGCAGCAACGCGGGGGGCCCGTACCAAGAGACCCAGTACTTC
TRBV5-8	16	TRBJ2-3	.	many	CASNPQDLGGADTQYF	TGTGCCAGCAACCCCCAGGACCTAGGGGGGGCAGATACGCAGTATTTT
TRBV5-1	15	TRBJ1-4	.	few	CASSLGGATNEKLFF	TGCGCCAGCAGCTTGGGGGGGGCAACTAATGAAAAACTGTTTTTT
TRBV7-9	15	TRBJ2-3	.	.	CASSLSPGDTDTQYF	TGTGCCAGCAGCTTATCGCCGGGAGACACAGATACGCAGTATTTT
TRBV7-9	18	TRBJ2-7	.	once	CSSSHLGVEQGGTYEQYF	TGTTCCAGCAGCCACCTCGGTGTCGAACAGGGAGGGACCTACGAGCAGTACTTC
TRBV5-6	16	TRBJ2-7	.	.	CASSPPLSFSPYEQYF	TGTGCCAGCAGCCCACCCCTCAGTTTTTCCCCCTACGAGCAGTACTTC
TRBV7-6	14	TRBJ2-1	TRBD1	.	CASSLEQGADEQFF	TGTGCCAGCAGCTTAGAACAGGGGGCTGATGAGCAGTTCTTC
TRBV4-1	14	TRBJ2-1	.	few	CASSPATGYNEQFF	TGCGCCAGCAGCCCGGCGACAGGCTACAATGAGCAGTTCTTC
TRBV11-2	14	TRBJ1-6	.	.	CASTRGNHNSPLHF	TGTGCCAGCACCAGAGGCAATCATAATTCACCCCTCCACTTT
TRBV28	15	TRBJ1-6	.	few	CASTSGRGWNSPLHF	TGTGCCAGCACCTCAGGGAGGGGGTGGAATTCACCCCTCCACTTT
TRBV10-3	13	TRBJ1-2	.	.	CAITPNRERGYTF	TGTGCCATCACCCCTAACAGGGAGAGGGGCTACACCTTC
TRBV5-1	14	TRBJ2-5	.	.	CASSPSLMQETQYF	TGCGCCAGCAGCCCCTCCCTAATGCAAGAGACCCAGTACTTC
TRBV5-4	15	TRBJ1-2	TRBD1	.	CASSQDRGHLYGYTF	TGTGCCAGCAGCCAGGACAGGGGGCACCTCTATGGCTACACCTTC
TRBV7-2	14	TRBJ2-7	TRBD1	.	CASSSGQGSYEQYF	TGTGCCAGCAGCTCGGGACAGGGTTCCTACGAGCAGTACTTC
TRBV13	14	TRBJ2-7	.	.	CASSLGRELYEQYF	TGTGCCAGCAGCTTAGGCCGAGAGCTCTACGAGCAGTACTTC
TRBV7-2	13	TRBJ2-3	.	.	CASSFFSRDTQYF	TGTGCCAGCAGCTTCTTTTCCCGGGATACGCAGTATTTT
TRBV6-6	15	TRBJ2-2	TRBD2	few	CASSYIAGGAGELFF	TGTGCCAGCAGTTATATAGCGGGGGGAGCCGGGGAGCTGTTTTTT
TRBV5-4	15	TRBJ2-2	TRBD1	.	CASSAGTGYTGELFF	TGTGCCAGCAGCGCGGGGACAGGGTACACCGGGGAGCTGTTTTTT
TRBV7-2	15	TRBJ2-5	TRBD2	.	CASSPTGTTQETQYF	TGTGCCAGCAGCCCTACCGGGACTACCCAAGAGACCCAGTACTTC
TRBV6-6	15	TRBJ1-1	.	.	CASTPGSERGTEAFF	TGTGCCAGCACCCCAGGGTCCGAAAGGGGCACTGAAGCTTTCTTT
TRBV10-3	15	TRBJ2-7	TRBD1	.	CAISPLRDRGYEQYF	TGTGCCATCAGCCCCCTCCGGGACAGAGGCTACGAGCAGTACTTC
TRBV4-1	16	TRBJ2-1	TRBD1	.	CASSQESDRVYNEQFF	TGCGCCAGCAGCCAAGAAAGCGACAGGGTCTACAATGAGCAGTTCTTC
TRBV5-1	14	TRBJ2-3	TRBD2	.	CASKETSGVDTQYF	TGCGCCAGCAAGGAGACTAGCGGGGTAGATACGCAGTATTTT
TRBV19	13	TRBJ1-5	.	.	CASSQGREQPQHF	TGTGCCAGTAGCCAGGGGCGAGAGCAGCCCCAGCATTTT